The entry below gives a single T cell receptor beta chain sequence along with its context. In each case, RNA was isolated and then reverse transcribed into cDNA as the sequencing template. Method: immunoSEQ multiplex PCR; TCRdb's copy keeps in-frame clones and lacks some. The sample holds around 160,000 clones, about 90% seen once. The data belong to a study of CD8+ T cells in alopecia areata. CDR1 is SQVTM, CDR2 ANQGSEA, per germline. Deletions cut 6 bases from V and 13 bases from J, with 13 bases between. The CDR3 contains 10 residues. This sequence originates from a human donor with alopecia areata. The J gene is TRBJ2-1, the V gene TRBV29-1; tentatively, D is TRBD1 or TRBD2 (5 bases each). Sequencing was performed on CD8+ T cells sorted from blood, taken at week 0. The chain's CDR3 is CSVGVTEQFF. DNA for the CDR3: TGCAGCGTGGGGGTAACGGAACAGTTCTTC.